This TCR beta chain was identified in a study of T cell responses to AZD1222 COVID-19 vaccine. Study-level results: Reports say nearly half of spike-specific TCRs go after unmutated variant regions. Once two AZD1222 doses were given, Spike-specific TCR breadth and depth went up. At 160-218 and 743-854, vaccine-associated CD4 TCRs were dominant, and they spanned spike.

On this clone: No antigen is known for it.

The protocol was immunoSEQ multiplex PCR, while the TCRdb copy is restricted to in-frame clones and leaves out a portion. This table has fewer than 180,000 clones, around 94% appearing once. Germline V gene data show CDR1 as LNHDA and CDR2 as SQIVND (reference sequence). Between the trimmed V and J ends, which lost 3 bases and 4 bases, there was a span of 14 bases. The CDR3 has 15 residues. The TCR comes from an adult in good health. The sequencing here drew on peripheral blood, taken on day 0 of AZD1222 vaccination. The rearrangement uses TRBV19 and TRBJ2-3, with D perhaps matching TRBD1 (5 bases). In nucleotides, the CDR3 is TGTGCCAGTAGTATGCAAGGGGTGGGTTCAGATACGCAGTATTTT. It yields the protein CASSMQGVGSDTQYF.